The T cell receptor beta chain described here comes from a study of cytomegalovirus exposure and HLA in healthy donors. Study-level points and caveats: Differences between HLA loci emerged in a later analysis of TCR association rates, with DRB1 most and HLA-C fewest.

13 Jbeta primers and 60 Vbeta primers were used for the PCR. Method: immunoSEQ multiplex PCR; TCRdb's copy keeps in-frame clones and lacks some. The repertoire holds some 200,000 clones, with approximately 70% as singletons. This clone was recorded only once. Its antigen is unidentified. In germline, CDR1 is MDHEN, CDR2 SYDVKM. The CDR3 runs 14 residues. Trimming took 6 bases from V and 3 from J, leaving 13 bases between them. This receptor was identified in a man aged 35 to 55 in good health and CMV-seropositive. This chain links TRBV28 with TRBJ2-3; D is perhaps TRBD2 (6 bases). Sequencing was carried out using PBMCs. CDR3 amino acids: CASSLGGVTDTQYF. CDR3 DNA: TGTGCCAGCAGCCTGGGGGGAGTGACAGATACGCAGTATTTT. The whole variable domain, filled in from reference TRBV28 and TRBJ2-3, reads DVKVTQSSRYLVKRTGEKVFLECVQDMDHENMFWYRQDPGLGLRLIYFSYDVKMKEKGDIPEGYSVSREKKERFSLILESASTNQTSMYLCASSLGGVTDTQYFGPGTRLTVL.